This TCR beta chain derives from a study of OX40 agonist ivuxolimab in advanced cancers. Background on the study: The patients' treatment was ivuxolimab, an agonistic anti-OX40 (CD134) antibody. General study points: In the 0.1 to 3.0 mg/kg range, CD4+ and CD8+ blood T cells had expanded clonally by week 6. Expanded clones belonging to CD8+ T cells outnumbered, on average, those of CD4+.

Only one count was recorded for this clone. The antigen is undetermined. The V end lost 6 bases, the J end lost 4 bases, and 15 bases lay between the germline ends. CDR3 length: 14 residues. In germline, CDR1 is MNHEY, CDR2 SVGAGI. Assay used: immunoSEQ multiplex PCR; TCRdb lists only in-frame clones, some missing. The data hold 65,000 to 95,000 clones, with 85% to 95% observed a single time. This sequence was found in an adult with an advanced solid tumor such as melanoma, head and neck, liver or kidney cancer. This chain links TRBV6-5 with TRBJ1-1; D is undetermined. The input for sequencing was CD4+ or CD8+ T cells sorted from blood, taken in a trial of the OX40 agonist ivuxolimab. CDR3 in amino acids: CASSPTLTSTEAFF. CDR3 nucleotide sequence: TGTGCCAGCAGCCCCACCCTCACATCCACTGAAGCTTTCTTT.